These T cell receptor beta chains were read from a single sample in a study of shared clonotypes between healthy human individuals. Libraries were prepared by immunoSEQ multiplex PCR; TCRdb keeps only in-frame clonotypes and omits some of them. Of some 1.5 million clones listed, 95% to 97% are singletons. Sample: naive CD4+ T cells sorted from blood. The receptors here all came from a man between 25 and 39 years old in good health. The conserved cysteine and the conserved F or W are not part of the CDR3 here. A D gene is named only where the DNA matches it firmly.

TRBV18	TRBD2	TRBJ2-1	ASSPLRTSGDSEQF
TRBV7-7	NA	TRBJ1-1	ASSPTMNTEAF
TRBV28	TRBD1	TRBJ1-2	ASSGQGTFNYGYT
TRBV7-7	TRBD2	TRBJ2-1	ASSFLAGGDEQF
TRBV6-1	NA	TRBJ1-2	ASRNLAHYGYT
TRBV5-1	TRBD2	TRBJ2-1	ASSGGRLAGYNEQF
TRBV9	TRBD2	TRBJ2-1	ASSPRGEFYNEQF
TRBV4-1	NA	TRBJ1-1	ASSQSVTAKI
TRBV5-1	NA	TRBJ1-1	ASSSAGAATEAF
TRBV30	NA	TRBJ2-7	AWKGSGYEQY
TRBV10-3	TRBD1	TRBJ1-4	AIRDRGATNEKLF
TRBV11-2	TRBD1	TRBJ1-2	ASSLVHRGRYGYT
TRBV5-1	NA	TRBJ2-5	ASSLLGEETQY
TRBV5-1	NA	TRBJ1-2	ASSLATGGGYT
TRBV28	NA	TRBJ1-5	ASSLRGSSANQPQH
TRBV5-4	NA	TRBJ2-7	ASSGDTVYEQY
TRBV5-1	NA	TRBJ2-5	ASSLGDILKETQY
TRBV19	NA	TRBJ2-7	ASSIRGLDEQY
TRBV4-1	TRBD1	TRBJ2-3	ASSQQRLGQATDTQY
TRBV27	TRBD1	TRBJ2-3	ASRHLGQGPDTQY
TRBV18	NA	TRBJ1-2	ASSPNEYGYT
TRBV7-3	NA	TRBJ1-1	ASQRQPGTEAF
TRBV5-1	NA	TRBJ1-1	ASSLVPKNTEAF
TRBV19	TRBD1	TRBJ2-2	ASSVQGSAGELF
TRBV6-5	NA	TRBJ1-3	ASSPSQGRTIY
TRBV5-4	TRBD1	TRBJ2-3	ASSSYRGQGTDTQY
TRBV4-1	NA	TRBJ1-2	ASSQVTGTFYGYT
TRBV21-1	NA	TRBJ2-3	ASTQQQTSTDTQY
TRBV6-1	NA	TRBJ2-1	ASNRGVSEQF
TRBV2	NA	TRBJ1-1	ASSVEGRNTEAF
TRBV11-2	NA	TRBJ2-7	ASSLRRTAQY
TRBV7-2	TRBD2	TRBJ2-7	ASSLGGRSYEQY
TRBV28	NA	TRBJ1-3	ASSSLGYMGTIY
TRBV7-2	NA	TRBJ2-1	ASSLSTSYNEQF
TRBV19	NA	TRBJ2-2	ASSKEGTGTGELF
TRBV4-1	NA	TRBJ2-5	ASSQVPGLGAETQY
TRBV18	NA	TRBJ2-2	ASSKTANTGELF
TRBV5-1	NA	TRBJ1-2	ASSLGRAGGYT
TRBV10-3	TRBD2	TRBJ2-7	AISESGRAHEQY
TRBV5-1	TRBD1	TRBJ2-5	ASSLSPTGQETQY
TRBV11-2	NA	TRBJ2-2	ASRSGRVNTGELF
TRBV15	NA	TRBJ2-5	ATSRGEREETQY
TRBV9	NA	TRBJ2-3	ASSAEPWGTWGDTQY
TRBV9	NA	TRBJ2-3	ASSPRGGLRGDTQY
TRBV18	TRBD2	TRBJ2-3	ASSPLLAGVMTDTQY
TRBV11-1	NA	TRBJ2-7	ASSLALGGEQY
TRBV5-6	NA	TRBJ2-3	ASRRTTLADTQY
TRBV29-1	NA	TRBJ1-2	SVEDPAGGIGYT
TRBV5-5	TRBD2	TRBJ2-1	ASSYSAGTSGRNEQF
TRBV6-1	NA	TRBJ1-1	ASSEGGDLGTEAF
TRBV10-2	TRBD1	NA	ASSEKTGRQGSSYEQY
TRBV5-1	NA	TRBJ2-7	ASSLTGSRYEQY
TRBV18	NA	TRBJ1-1	ASTLNTEAF